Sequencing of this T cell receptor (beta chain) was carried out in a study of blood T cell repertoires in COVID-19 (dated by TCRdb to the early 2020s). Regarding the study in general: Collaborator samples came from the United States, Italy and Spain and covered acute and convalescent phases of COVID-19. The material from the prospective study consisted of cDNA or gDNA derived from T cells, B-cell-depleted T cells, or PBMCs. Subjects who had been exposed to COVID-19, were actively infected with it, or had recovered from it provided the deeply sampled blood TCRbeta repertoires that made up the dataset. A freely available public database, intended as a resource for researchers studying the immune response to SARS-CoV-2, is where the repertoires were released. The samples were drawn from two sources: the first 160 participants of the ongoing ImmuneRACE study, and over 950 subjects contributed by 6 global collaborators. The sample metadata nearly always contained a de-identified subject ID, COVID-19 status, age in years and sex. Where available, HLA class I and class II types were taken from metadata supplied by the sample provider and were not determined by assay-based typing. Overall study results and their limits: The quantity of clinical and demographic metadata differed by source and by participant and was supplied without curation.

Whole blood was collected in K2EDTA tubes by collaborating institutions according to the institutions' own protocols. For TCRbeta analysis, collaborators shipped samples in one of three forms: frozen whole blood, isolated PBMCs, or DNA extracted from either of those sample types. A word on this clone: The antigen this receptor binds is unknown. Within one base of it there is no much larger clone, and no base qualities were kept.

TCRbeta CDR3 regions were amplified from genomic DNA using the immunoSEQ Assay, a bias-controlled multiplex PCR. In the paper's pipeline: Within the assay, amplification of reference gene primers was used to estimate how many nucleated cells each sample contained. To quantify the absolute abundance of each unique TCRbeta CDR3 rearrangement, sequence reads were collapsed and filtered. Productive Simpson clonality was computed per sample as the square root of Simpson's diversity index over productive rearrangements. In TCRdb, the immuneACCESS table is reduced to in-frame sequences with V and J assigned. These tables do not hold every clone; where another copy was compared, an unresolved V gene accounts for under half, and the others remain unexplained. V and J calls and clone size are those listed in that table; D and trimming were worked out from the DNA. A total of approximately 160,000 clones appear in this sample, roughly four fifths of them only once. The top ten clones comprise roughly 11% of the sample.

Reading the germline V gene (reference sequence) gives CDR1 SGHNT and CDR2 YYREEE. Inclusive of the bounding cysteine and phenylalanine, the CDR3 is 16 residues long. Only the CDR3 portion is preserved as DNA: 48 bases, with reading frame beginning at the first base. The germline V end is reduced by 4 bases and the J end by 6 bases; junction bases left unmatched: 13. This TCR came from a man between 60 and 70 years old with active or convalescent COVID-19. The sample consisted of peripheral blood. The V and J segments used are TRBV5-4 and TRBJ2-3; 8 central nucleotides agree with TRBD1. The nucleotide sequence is TGTGCCAGCAGCCTGGACCCTCAGGGGGCGGGTGATACGCAGTATTTT. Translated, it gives CASSLDPQGAGDTQYF.